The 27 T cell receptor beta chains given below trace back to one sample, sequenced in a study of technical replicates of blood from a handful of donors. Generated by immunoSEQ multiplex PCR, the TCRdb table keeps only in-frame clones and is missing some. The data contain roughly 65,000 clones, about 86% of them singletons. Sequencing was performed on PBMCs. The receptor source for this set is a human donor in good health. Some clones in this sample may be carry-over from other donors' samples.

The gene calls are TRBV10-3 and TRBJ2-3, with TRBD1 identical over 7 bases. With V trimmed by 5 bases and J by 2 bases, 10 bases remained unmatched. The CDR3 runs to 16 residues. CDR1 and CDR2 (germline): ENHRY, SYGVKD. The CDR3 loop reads CAISSWTGKNTDTQYF. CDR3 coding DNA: TGTGCCATCAGTAGCTGGACAGGAAAAAACACAGATACGCAGTATTTT.

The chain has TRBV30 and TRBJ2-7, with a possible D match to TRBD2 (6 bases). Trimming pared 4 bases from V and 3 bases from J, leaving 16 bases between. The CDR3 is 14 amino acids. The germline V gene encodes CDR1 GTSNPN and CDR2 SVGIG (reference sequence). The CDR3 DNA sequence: TGTGCCTGGACCCAGGACGGGAGCTTCTACGAGCAGTACTTC. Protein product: CAWTQDGSFYEQYF. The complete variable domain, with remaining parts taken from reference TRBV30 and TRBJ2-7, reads SQTIHQWPATLVQPVGSPLSLECTVEGTSNPNLYWYRQAAGRGLQLLFYSVGIGQISSEVPQNLSASRPQDRQFILSSKKLLLSDSGFYLCAWTQDGSFYEQYFGPGTRLTVT.

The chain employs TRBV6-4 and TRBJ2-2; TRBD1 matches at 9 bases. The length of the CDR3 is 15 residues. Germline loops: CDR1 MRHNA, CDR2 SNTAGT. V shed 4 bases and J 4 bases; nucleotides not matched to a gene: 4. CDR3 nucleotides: TGTGCCAGCAGTGTCACGACAGGGGGCACCGGGGAGCTGTTTTTT. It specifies CASSVTTGGTGELFF.

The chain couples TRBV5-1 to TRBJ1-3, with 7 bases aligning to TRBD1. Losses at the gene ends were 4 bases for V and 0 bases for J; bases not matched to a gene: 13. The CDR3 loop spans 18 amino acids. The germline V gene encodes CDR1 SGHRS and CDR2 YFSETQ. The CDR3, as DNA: TGCGCCAGCAGCCCTAGCCCGGGACAGTTTATCTCTGGAAACACCATATATTTT. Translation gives CASSPSPGQFISGNTIYF.

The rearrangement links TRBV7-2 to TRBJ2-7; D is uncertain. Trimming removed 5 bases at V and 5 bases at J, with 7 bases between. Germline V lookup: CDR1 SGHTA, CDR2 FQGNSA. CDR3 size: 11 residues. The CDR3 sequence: CASSLYDEQYF. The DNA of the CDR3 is TGTGCCAGCAGCCTCTACGACGAGCAGTACTTC.

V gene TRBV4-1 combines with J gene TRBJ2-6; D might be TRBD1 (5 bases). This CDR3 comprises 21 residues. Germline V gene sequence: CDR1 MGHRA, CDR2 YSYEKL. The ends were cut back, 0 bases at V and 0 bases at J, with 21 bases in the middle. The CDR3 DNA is TGCGCCAGCAGCCAAGATCGGTTGACGGGCAGGGTCACCTCTGGGGCCAACGTCCTGACTTTC. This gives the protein CASSQDRLTGRVTSGANVLTF.

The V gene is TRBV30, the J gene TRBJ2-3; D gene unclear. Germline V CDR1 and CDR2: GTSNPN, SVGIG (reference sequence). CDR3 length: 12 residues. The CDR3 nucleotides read TGTGGACTCACACCAGACACAGATACGCAGTATTTT. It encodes CGLTPDTDTQYF.

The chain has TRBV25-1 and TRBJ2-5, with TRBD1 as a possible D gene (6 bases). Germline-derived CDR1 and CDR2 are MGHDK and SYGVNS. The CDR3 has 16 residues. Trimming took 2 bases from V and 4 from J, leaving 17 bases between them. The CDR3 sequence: CASSEVFGQSGETQYF. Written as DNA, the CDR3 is TGTGCCAGCAGTGAAGTTTTTGGACAGTCAGGAGAGACCCAGTACTTC.

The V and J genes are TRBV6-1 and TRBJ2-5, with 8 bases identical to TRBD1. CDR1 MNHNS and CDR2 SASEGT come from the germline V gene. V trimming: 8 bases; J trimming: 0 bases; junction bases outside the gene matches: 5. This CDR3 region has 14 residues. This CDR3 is CASGDRPYQETQYF. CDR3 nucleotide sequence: TGTGCCAGCGGGGACAGGCCGTACCAAGAGACCCAGTACTTC.

The DNA for the CDR3 is TGTGCCAGCTCACCACAGGGGCGCGACACTGAAGCTTTCTTT. Protein: CASSPQGRDTEAFF. This chain connects TRBV18 to TRBJ1-1; D may be TRBD1 (5 bases). The CDR3 is made up of 14 amino acids. Trimming removed 1 base from V and 3 bases from J, with 9 bases in between. The germline V gene encodes CDR1 KGHSH and CDR2 LQKENI.

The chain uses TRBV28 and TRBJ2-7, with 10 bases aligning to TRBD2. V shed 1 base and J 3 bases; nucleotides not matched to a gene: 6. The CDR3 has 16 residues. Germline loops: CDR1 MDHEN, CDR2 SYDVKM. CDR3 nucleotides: TGTGCCAGCAGTTTATCCTCTAGCGGGAGTTACTACGAGCAGTACTTC. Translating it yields CASSLSSSGSYYEQYF.

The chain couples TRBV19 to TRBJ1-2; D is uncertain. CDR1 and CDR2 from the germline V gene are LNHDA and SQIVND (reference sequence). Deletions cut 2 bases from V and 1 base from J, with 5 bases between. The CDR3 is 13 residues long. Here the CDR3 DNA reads TGTGCCAGTAGTATACAGGTTAACTATGGCTACACCTTC. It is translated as CASSIQVNYGYTF.

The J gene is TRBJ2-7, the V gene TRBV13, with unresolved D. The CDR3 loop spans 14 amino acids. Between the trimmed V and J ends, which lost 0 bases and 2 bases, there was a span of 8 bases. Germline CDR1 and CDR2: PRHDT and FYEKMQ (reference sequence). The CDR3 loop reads CASSLGDFPYEQYF. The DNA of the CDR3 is TGTGCCAGCAGCTTAGGAGACTTTCCCTACGAGCAGTACTTC.

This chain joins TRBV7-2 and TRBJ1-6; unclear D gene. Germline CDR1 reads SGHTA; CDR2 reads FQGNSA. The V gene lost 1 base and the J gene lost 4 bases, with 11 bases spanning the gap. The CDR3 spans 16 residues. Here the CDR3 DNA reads TGTGCCAGCAGCTTAGGGTCCGGCGGTTATAATTCACCCCTCCACTTT. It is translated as CASSLGSGGYNSPLHF. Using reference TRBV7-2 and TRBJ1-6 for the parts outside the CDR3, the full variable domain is GAGVSQSPSNKVTEKGKDVELRCDPISGHTALYWYRQSLGQGLEFLIYFQGNSAPDKSGLPSDRFSAERTGGSVSTLTIQRTQQEDSAVYLCASSLGSGGYNSPLHFGNGTRLTVT.

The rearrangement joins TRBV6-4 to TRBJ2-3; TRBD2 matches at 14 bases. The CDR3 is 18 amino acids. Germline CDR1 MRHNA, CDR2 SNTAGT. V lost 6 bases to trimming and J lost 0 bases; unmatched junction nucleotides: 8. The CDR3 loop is CASSRAGLAGVSTDTQYF. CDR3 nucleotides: TGTGCCAGCAGCCGAGCGGGACTAGCGGGAGTTAGCACAGATACGCAGTATTTT.

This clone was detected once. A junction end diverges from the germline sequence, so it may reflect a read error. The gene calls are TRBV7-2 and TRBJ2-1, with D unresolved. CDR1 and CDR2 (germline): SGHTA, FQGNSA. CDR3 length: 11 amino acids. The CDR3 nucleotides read TGTGCCAGCAGCTCTGAGAATAACTTAATCTTC. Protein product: CASSSENNLIF.

The CDR3 spells CASSSLSNYGYTF. The CDR3 DNA is TGTGCCAGCAGCTCCTTATCTAACTATGGCTACACCTTC. The rearrangement links TRBV11-2 to TRBJ1-2; D unclear. With 4 bases removed from V and 0 bases from J, the gap between germline ends came to 6 bases. The CDR3 is made up of 13 amino acids. The V gene's germline CDR1 is SGHAT and CDR2 FQNNGV. Full variable domain (outside the CDR3, taken from reference TRBV11-2 and TRBJ1-2): EAGVAQSPRYKIIEKRQSVAFWCNPISGHATLYWYQQILGQGPKLLIQFQNNGVVDDSQLPKDRFSAERLKGVDSTLKIQPAKLEDSAVYLCASSSLSNYGYTFGSGTRLTVV.

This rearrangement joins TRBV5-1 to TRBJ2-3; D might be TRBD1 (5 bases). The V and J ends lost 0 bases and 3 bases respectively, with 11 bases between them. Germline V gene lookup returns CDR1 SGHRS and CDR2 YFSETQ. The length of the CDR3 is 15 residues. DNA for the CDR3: TGCGCCAGCAGCTTGGAAGGGGCCGGGACAGATACGCAGTATTTT. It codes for CASSLEGAGTDTQYF. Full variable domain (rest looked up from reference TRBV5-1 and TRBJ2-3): KAGVTQTPRYLIKTRGQQVTLSCSPISGHRSVSWYQQTPGQGLQFLFEYFSETQRNKGNFPGRFSGRQFSNSRSEMNVSTLELGDSALYLCASSLEGAGTDTQYFGPGTRLTVL.

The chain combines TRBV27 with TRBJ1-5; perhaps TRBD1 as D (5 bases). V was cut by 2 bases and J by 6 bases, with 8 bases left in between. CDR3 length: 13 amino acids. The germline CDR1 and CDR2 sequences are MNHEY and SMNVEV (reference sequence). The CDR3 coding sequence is TGTGCCAGCAGTTTAGGAGGGGTTCAGCCCCAGCATTTT. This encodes CASSLGGVQPQHF.

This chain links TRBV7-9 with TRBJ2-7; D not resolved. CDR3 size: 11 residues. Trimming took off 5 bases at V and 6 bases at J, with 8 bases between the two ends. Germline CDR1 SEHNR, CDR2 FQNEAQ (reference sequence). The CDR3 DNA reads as TGTGCCAGCAGCCGAATCGGCGAGCAGTACTTC. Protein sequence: CASSRIGEQYF.

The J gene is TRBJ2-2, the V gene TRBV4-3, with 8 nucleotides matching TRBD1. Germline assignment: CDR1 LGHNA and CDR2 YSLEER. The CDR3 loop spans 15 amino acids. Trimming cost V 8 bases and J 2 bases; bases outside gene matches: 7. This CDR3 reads CASAVDRGNTGELFF. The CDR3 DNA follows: TGCGCCAGCGCAGTAGACAGGGGCAACACCGGGGAGCTGTTTTTT.

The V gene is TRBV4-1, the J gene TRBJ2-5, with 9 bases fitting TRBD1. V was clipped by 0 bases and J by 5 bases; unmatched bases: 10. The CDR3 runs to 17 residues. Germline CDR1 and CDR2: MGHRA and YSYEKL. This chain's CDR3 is CASSQDGGTGSLETQYF. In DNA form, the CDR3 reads TGCGCCAGCAGCCAAGATGGGGGGACAGGGTCATTGGAGACCCAGTACTTC.

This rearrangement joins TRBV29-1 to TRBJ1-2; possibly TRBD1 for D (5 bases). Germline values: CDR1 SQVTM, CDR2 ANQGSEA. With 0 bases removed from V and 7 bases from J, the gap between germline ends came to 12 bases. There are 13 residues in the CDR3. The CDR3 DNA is TGCAGCGTTGAAGATGCGCCCGGGGGTGGCTACACCTTC. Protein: CSVEDAPGGGYTF. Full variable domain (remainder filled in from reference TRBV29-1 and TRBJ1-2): SAVISQKPSRDICQRGTSLTIQCQVDSQVTMMFWYRQQPGQSLTLIATANQGSEATYESGFVIDKFPISRPNLTFSTLTVSNMSPEDSSIYLCSVEDAPGGGYTFGSGTRLTVV.

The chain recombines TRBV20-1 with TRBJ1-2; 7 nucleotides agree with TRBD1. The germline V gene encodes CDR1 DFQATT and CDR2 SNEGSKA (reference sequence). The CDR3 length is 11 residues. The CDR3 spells CSVGQDYGYTF. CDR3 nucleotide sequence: TGCAGCGTCGGACAGGACTATGGCTACACCTTC.

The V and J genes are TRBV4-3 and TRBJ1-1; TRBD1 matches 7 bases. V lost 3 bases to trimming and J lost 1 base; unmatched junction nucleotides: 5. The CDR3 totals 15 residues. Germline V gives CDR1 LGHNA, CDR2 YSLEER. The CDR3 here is CASSHIQGSNTEAFF. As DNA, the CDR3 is TGCGCCAGCAGCCACATACAGGGGTCGAACACTGAAGCTTTCTTT.

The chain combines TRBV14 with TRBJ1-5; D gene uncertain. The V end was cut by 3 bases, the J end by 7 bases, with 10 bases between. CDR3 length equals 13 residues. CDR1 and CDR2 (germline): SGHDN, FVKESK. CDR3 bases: TGTGCCAGCAGCCAGTCGGTAGAACAGCCCCAGCATTTT. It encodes CASSQSVEQPQHF.

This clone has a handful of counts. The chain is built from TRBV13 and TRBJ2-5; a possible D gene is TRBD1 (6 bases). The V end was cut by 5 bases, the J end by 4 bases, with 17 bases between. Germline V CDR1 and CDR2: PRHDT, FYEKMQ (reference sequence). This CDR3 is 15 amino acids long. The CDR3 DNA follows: TGTGCCAGCAGCGTACAGGGTGAGTGGCGAGAGACCCAGTACTTC. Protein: CASSVQGEWRETQYF.